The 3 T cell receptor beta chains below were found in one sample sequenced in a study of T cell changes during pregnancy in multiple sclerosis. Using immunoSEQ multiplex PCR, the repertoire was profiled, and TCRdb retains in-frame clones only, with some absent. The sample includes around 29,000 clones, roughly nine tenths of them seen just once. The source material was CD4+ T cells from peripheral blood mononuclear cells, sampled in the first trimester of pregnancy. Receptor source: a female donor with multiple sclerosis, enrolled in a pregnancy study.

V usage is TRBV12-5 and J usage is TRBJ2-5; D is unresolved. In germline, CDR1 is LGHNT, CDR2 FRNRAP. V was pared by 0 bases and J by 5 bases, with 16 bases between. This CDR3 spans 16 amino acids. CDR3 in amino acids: CASGLVPLVTLETQYF. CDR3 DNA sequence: TGTGCTAGTGGTTTGGTACCCCTGGTTACTTTGGAGACCCAGTACTTC.

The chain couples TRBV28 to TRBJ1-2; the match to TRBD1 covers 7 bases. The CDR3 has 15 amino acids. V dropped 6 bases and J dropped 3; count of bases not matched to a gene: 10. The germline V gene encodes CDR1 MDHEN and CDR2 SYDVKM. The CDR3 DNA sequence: TGTGCCAGCAGGGAATCGGACAGGAGGCACTATGGCTACACCTTC. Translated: CASRESDRRHYGYTF.

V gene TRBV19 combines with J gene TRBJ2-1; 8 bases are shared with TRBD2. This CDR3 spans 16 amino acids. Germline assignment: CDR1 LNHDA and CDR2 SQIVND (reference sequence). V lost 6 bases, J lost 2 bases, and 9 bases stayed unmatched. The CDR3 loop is CASSFDTGGPYNEQFF. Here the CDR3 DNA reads TGTGCCAGTAGCTTTGATACGGGGGGGCCCTACAATGAGCAGTTCTTC.